The T cell receptor (beta chain) under discussion was sequenced for a study of T-cell reconstitution after alpha-beta-depleted transplantation in children. The V end was cut by 0 bases, the J end by 7 bases, with 10 bases between. This CDR3 has 14 residues. Germline values: CDR1 MNHEY, CDR2 SVGAGI. This clonotype was counted a few times. Unique molecular identifiers were built into the TCRbeta library. TCRdb used MiXCR to reprocess the PCR reads, holding one entry per CDR3 protein. The data hold 150,000 to 250,000 distinct CDR3 sequences, with 13% to 15% observed a single time. The clonotype originates from a human donor who donated a stem cell graft to a child with acute lymphoblastic leukemia. The starting material was PBMCs from the stem cell graft donor, obtained from the stem cell graft. The J gene is TRBJ1-5, the V gene TRBV6-5; D possibly corresponds to TRBD1 (5 bases). Here the CDR3 DNA reads TGTGCCAGCAGTTACTCGAAGGGGAGGCAGCCCCAGCATTTT. As protein: CASSYSKGRQPQHF.